The present T cell receptor beta chain was sequenced within a study of T cell changes during pregnancy in multiple sclerosis. Profiled with immunoSEQ multiplex PCR; TCRdb holds only in-frame clones, not every one. The table shows around 52,000 clones, with about 83% occurring only once. The CDR3 totals 17 residues. J was trimmed by 5 bases and V by 1 base; bases with no gene match: 6. Germline lookup yields CDR1 LNHNV and CDR2 YYDKDF (reference sequence). This clonotype was sampled from a human donor whose cells served as feeder cells for cultures in a pregnancy study. This chain uses TRBV15 with TRBJ2-5, with TRBD2 identical over 14 bases. Sequenced material: peripheral blood from another person, used as feeder cells. The CDR3 sequence: CATSRGLAGGPSETQYF. The CDR3 region has the DNA TGTGCCACCAGCAGAGGACTAGCGGGAGGGCCCTCCGAGACCCAGTACTTC.